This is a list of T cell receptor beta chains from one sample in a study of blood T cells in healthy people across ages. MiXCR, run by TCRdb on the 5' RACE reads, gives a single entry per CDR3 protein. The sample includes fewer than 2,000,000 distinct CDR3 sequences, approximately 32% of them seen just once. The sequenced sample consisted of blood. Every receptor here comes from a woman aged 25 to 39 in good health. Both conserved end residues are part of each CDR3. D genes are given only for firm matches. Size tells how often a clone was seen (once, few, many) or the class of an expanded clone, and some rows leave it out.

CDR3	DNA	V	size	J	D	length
CAWSVRVYEQYF	TGTGCCTGGAGTGTAAGGGTCTACGAGCAGTACTTC	TRBV30	few	TRBJ2-7	NA	12
CAISADSASYNEQFF	TGTGCCATCAGTGCGGATAGCGCCTCCTACAATGAGCAGTTCTTC	TRBV10-3	many	TRBJ2-1	NA	15
CSASGEAYTEAFF	TGCAGTGCTTCTGGGGAGGCGTACACTGAAGCTTTCTTT	TRBV20-1	once	TRBJ1-1	NA	13
CASSQSGKGAGELFF	TGTGCCAGCAGCCAATCGGGAAAAGGGGCCGGGGAGCTGTTTTTT	TRBV3-1	few	TRBJ2-2	NA	15
CASSYHRGGKTEAFF	TGTGCCAGCAGTTATCACAGGGGTGGGAAAACTGAAGCTTTCTTT	TRBV6-5	many	TRBJ1-1	TRBD1	15
CASSLTRGDYGYTF	TGTGCCAGCAGCTTAACGAGGGGAGACTATGGCTACACCTTC	TRBV7-3	few	TRBJ1-2	NA	14
CASSPHFVEQYF	TGTGCCAGCAGCCCCCACTTTGTCGAGCAGTACTTC	TRBV11-2	NA	TRBJ2-7	NA	12
CASSPGWSQSYEQYF	TGTGCCAGCTCACCGGGGTGGTCACAGTCCTACGAGCAGTACTTC	TRBV18	NA	TRBJ2-7	NA	15
CASSLPQGSSYNEQFF	TGCGCCAGCAGCTTACCACAGGGGAGCTCCTACAATGAGCAGTTCTTC	TRBV5-1	few	TRBJ2-1	TRBD1	16
CASSLARRQHTDTQYF	TGTGCCAGCAGTTTAGCGCGAAGACAGCACACAGATACGCAGTATTTT	TRBV12-3/TRBV12-4	few	TRBJ2-3	NA	16
CAIESRDTGYEQYF	TGTGCCATCGAAAGCAGGGATACAGGCTACGAGCAGTACTTC	TRBV24-1	NA	TRBJ2-7	NA	14
CSARVWTGTKNIQYF	TGCAGTGCTAGAGTTTGGACAGGGACCAAAAACATTCAGTACTTC	TRBV20-1	NA	TRBJ2-4	TRBD1	15
CASSLPIQETQYF	TGTGCCAGCAGTTTGCCGATTCAAGAGACCCAGTACTTC	TRBV12-3/TRBV12-4	many	TRBJ2-5	NA	13
CASSTSWSEQFF	TGTGCCAGCAGTACCTCATGGAGTGAGCAGTTCTTC	TRBV11-2	NA	TRBJ2-1	NA	12
CASSGAGGLAGGLYQETQYF	TGTGCCAGCAGCGGCGCGGGGGGACTAGCGGGAGGATTGTACCAAGAGACCCAGTACTTC	TRBV11-2	many	TRBJ2-5	TRBD2	20
CASWDRGTEQFF	TGTGCCAGCTGGGACAGGGGTACCGAGCAGTTCTTC	TRBV3-1	NA	TRBJ2-1	TRBD1	12
CASNLKGDTQYF	TGTGCCAGCAACTTAAAAGGGGATACGCAGTATTTT	TRBV6-1	few	TRBJ2-3	NA	12
CASRDPGSSYNSPLHF	TGCGCCAGCAGAGACCCAGGGAGCTCCTATAATTCACCCCTCCACTTT	TRBV10-2	few	TRBJ1-6	NA	16
CASSLQGRVPQHF	TGTGCCAGCAGTTTGCAGGGCAGGGTGCCCCAGCATTTT	TRBV27	NA	TRBJ1-5	NA	13
CSVAVREPDTQYF	TGCAGCGTTGCGGTCCGGGAACCAGATACGCAGTATTTT	TRBV29-1	many	TRBJ2-3	NA	13
CASSYSRLGANSPLHF	TGTGCCAGCAGTTACTCGAGATTGGGGGCAAATTCACCCCTCCACTTT	TRBV6-5	few	TRBJ1-6	NA	16
CASSRTSRGETQYF	TGTGCCAGCAGTAGGACTAGCCGGGGGGAGACCCAGTACTTC	TRBV6-1	NA	TRBJ2-5	TRBD2	14
CASSLLGLARPEQYF	TGTGCCAGCAGTTTACTGGGACTAGCGCGACCGGAGCAGTACTTC	TRBV27	few	TRBJ2-7	TRBD2	15
CASSQDSNNSPLHF	TGTGCCAGCAGCCAGGACAGTAATAATTCACCCCTCCACTTT	TRBV7-9	NA	TRBJ1-6	NA	14
CASSFGTTSYEQYF	TGTGCCAGCAGCTTTGGGACGACCTCCTACGAGCAGTACTTC	TRBV7-8	many	TRBJ2-7	NA	14
CASSDGGLGHYGYTF	TGTGCCAGCAGTGATGGCGGGTTAGGTCACTATGGCTACACCTTC	TRBV25-1	few	TRBJ1-2	NA	15
CASNEGGAHPSAYKLFF	TGTGCCAGCAATGAAGGGGGCGCTCACCCGTCGGCTTATAAACTGTTTTTT	TRBV9	NA	TRBJ1-4	TRBD1	17
CASTLRKGEGYTF	TGTGCCAGCACCCTCCGGAAGGGGGAAGGCTACACCTTC	TRBV6-5	NA	TRBJ1-2	NA	13